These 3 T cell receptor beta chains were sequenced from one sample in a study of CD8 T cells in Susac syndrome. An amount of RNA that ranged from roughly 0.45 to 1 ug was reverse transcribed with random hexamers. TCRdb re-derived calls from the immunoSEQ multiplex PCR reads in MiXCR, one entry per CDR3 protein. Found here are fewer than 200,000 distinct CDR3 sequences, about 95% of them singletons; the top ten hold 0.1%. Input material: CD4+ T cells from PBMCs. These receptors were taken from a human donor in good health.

CDR3 sequence (DNA): TGCAGCGCCCGAGGCGCTAGCGGGAGGGTGGAGACCCAGTACTTC. Its protein product is CSARGASGRVETQYF. The rearrangement joins TRBV29-1 to TRBJ2-5; 12 bases line up with TRBD2. This CDR3 has 15 residues. Germline CDR1 reads SQVTM; CDR2 reads ANQGSEA. V was clipped by 7 bases and J by 5 bases; unmatched bases: 11.

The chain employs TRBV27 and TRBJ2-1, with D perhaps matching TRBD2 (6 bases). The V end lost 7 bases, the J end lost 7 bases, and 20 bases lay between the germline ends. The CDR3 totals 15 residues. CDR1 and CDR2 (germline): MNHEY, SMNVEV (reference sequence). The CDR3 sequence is CASTFSGPWENEQFF. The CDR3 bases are TGTGCCAGCACCTTTAGCGGACCTTGGGAGAATGAGCAGTTCTTC.

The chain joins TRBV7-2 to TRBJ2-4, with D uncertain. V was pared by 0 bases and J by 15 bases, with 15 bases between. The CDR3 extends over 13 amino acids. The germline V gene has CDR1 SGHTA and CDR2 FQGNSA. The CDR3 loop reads CASSLARLDRPYF. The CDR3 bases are TGTGCCAGCAGCTTAGCTCGGCTAGACCGTCCGTACTTC.